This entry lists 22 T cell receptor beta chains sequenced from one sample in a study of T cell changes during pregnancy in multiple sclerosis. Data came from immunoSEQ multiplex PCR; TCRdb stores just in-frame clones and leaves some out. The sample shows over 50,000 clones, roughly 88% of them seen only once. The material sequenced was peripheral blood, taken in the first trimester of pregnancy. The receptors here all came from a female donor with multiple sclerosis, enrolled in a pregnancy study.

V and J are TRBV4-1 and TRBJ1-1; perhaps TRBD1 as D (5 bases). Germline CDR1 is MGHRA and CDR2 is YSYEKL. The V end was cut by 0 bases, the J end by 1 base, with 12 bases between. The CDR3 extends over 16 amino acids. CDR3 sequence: CASSQDRGGSNTEAFF. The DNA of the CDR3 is TGCGCCAGCAGCCAAGATAGGGGAGGGTCGAACACTGAAGCTTTCTTT.

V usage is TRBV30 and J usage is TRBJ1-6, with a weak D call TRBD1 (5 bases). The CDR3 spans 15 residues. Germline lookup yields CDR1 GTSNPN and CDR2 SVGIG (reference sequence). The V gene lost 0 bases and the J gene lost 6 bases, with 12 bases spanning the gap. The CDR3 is CAWSVGRQSNSPLHF. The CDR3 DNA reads TGTGCCTGGAGTGTCGGGAGACAGTCTAATTCACCCCTCCACTTT.

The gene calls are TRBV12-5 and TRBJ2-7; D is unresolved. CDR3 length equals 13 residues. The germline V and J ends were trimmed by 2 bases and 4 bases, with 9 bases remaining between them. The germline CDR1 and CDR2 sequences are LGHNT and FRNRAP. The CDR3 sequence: CASGLPTIYEQYF. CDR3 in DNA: TGTGCTAGTGGTTTGCCGACAATTTACGAGCAGTACTTC.

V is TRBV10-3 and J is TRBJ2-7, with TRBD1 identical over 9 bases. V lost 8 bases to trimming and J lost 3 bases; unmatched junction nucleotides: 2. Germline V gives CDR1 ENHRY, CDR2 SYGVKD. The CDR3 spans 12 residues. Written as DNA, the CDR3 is TGTGCCATCCGGACAGGGGACTACGAGCAGTACTTC. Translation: CAIRTGDYEQYF.

CDR3 amino acids: CASSVVPGPDYGYTF. The CDR3 bases are TGTGCCAGCAGTGTCGTCCCTGGGCCGGACTATGGCTACACCTTC. V usage is TRBV6-4 and J usage is TRBJ1-2; no reliable D call. Trimming shortened V by 4 bases and J by 3 bases, and 15 bases separated the two germline ends. Germline V lookup: CDR1 MRHNA, CDR2 SNTAGT. This CDR3 is built from 15 residues.

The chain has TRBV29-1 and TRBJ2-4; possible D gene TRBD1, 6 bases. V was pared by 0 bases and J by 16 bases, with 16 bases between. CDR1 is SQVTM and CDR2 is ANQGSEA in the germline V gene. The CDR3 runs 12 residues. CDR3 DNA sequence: TGCAGCGTTGAAGAGGGTGTGAAGGGGGTATACTTC. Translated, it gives CSVEEGVKGVYF.

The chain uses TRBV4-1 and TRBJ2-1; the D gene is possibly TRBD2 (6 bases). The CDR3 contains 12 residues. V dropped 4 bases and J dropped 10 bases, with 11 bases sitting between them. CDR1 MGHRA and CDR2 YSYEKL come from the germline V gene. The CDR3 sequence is CASSLLGGEQFF. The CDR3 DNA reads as TGCGCCAGCAGCCTCCTTGGGGGGGAGCAGTTCTTC.

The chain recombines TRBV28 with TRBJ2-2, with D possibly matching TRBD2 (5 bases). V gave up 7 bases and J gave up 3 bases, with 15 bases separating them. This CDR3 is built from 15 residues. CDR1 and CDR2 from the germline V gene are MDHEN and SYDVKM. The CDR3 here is CASNAGGYDTGELFF. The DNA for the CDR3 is TGTGCCAGCAACGCCGGCGGGTATGACACCGGGGAGCTGTTTTTT.

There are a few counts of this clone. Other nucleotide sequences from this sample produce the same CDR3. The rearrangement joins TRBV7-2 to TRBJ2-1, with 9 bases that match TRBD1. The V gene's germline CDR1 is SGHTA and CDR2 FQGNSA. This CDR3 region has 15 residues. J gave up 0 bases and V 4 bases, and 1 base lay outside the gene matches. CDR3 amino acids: CASSSDRGSYNEQFF. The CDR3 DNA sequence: TGTGCCAGCAGCTCGGACAGGGGCTCCTACAATGAGCAGTTCTTC.

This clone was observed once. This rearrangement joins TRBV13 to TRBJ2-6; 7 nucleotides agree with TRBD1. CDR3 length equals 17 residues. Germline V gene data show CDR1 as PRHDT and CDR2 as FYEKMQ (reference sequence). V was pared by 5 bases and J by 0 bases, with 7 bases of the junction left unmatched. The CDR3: CASSPRQGVSGANVLTF. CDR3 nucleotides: TGTGCCAGCAGCCCCCGGCAGGGGGTCTCTGGGGCCAACGTCCTGACTTTC.

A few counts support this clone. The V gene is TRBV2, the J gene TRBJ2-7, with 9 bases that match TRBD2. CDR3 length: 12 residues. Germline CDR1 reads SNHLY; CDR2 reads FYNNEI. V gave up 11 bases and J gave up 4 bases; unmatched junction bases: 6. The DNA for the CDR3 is TGTGCCCAGCGACTAGCGGAGTACGAGCAGTACTTC. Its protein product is CAQRLAEYEQYF. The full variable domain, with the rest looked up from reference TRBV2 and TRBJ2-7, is EPEVTQTPSHQVTQMGQEVILRCVPISNHLYFYWYRQILGQKVEFLVSFYNNEISEKSEIFDDQFSVERPDGSNFTLKIRSTKLEDSAMYFCAQRLAEYEQYFGPGTRLTVT.

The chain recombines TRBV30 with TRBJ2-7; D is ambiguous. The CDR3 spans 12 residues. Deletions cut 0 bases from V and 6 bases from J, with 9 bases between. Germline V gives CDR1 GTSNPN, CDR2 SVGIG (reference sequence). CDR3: CAWSVGAAEQYF. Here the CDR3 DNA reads TGTGCCTGGAGTGTAGGAGCCGCCGAGCAGTACTTC.

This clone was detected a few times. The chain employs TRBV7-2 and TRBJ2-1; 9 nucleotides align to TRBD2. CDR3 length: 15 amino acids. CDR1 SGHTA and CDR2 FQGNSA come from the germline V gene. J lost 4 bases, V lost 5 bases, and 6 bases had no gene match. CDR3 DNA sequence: TGTGCCAGCAGCCTAACTAGCGGGCAATACAATGAGCAGTTCTTC. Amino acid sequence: CASSLTSGQYNEQFF.

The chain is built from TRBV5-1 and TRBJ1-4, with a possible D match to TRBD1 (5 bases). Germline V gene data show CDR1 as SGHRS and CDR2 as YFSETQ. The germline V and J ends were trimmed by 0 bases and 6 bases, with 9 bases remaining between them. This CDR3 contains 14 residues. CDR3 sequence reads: CASSLAGSDEKLFF. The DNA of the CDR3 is TGCGCCAGCAGCTTGGCAGGGTCGGATGAAAAACTGTTTTTT.

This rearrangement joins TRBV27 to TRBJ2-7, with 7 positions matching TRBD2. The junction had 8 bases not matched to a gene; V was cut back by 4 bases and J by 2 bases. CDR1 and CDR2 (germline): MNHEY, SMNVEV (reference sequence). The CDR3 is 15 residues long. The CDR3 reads CASSSTSVQTYEQYF. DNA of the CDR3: TGTGCCAGCAGTTCCACTAGCGTTCAAACCTACGAGCAGTACTTC.

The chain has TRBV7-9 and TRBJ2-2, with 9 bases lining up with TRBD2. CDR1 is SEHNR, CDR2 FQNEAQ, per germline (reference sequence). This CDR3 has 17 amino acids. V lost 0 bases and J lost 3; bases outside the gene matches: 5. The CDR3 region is CASSLALTSGYTGELFF. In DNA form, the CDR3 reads TGTGCCAGCAGCTTAGCGTTAACTAGCGGGTACACCGGGGAGCTGTTTTTT. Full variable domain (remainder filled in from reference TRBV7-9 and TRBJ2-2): DTGVSQNPRHKITKRGQNVTFRCDPISEHNRLYWYRQTLGQGPEFLTYFQNEAQLEKSRLLSDRFSAERPKGSFSTLEIQRTEQGDSAMYLCASSLALTSGYTGELFFGEGSRLTVL.

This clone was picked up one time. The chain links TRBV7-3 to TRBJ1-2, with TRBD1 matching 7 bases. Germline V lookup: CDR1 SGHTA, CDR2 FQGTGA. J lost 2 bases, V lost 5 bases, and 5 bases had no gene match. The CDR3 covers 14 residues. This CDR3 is CASSPNRGNYGYTF. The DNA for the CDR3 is TGTGCCAGCAGCCCCAACAGGGGAAACTATGGCTACACCTTC.

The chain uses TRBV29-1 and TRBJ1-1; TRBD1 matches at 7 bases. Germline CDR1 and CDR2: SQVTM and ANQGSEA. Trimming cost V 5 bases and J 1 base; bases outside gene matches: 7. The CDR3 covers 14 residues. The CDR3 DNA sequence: TGCAGCGTTCTAACCCGACAGGGGAACACTGAAGCTTTCTTT. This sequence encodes CSVLTRQGNTEAFF.

In nucleotides, the CDR3 is TGTGCCACCAGCAGAGATAGCGCCTCTGGGGACGAGCAGTACTTC. This codes for CATSRDSASGDEQYF. V and J are TRBV15 and TRBJ2-7; D is perhaps TRBD2 (5 bases). The CDR3 consists of 15 residues. Germline V lookup: CDR1 LNHNV, CDR2 YYDKDF (reference sequence). The germline V and J ends were trimmed by 0 bases and 5 bases, with 14 bases remaining between them.

CDR3 nucleotides: TGCGCCAGCAGCTTGGTTAGTGGTGGCAGCGGTGTCTTTTTT. Its protein product is CASSLVSGGSGVFF. This chain joins TRBV5-1 and TRBJ1-4; D is uncertain. This CDR3 comprises 14 residues. Germline CDR1 and CDR2: SGHRS and YFSETQ. The V gene lost 0 bases and the J gene lost 17 bases, with 20 bases spanning the gap.

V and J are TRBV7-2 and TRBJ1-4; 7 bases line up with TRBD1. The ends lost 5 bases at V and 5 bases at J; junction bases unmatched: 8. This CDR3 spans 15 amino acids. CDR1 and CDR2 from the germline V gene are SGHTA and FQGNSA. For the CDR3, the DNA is TGTGCCAGCAGCGCCCGACAGGGCGGAAATGAAAAACTGTTTTTT. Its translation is CASSARQGGNEKLFF.

The CDR3 sequence: CASSTPGHPDYGYTF. In DNA, the CDR3 is TGTGCCAGCAGCACGCCGGGACACCCTGACTATGGCTACACCTTC. The rearrangement joins TRBV7-9 to TRBJ1-2; a weak D match, TRBD1 (6 bases). The CDR3 totals 15 residues. Per germline, CDR1 SEHNR and CDR2 FQNEAQ (reference sequence). The V and J ends lost 5 bases and 3 bases respectively, with 16 bases between them.